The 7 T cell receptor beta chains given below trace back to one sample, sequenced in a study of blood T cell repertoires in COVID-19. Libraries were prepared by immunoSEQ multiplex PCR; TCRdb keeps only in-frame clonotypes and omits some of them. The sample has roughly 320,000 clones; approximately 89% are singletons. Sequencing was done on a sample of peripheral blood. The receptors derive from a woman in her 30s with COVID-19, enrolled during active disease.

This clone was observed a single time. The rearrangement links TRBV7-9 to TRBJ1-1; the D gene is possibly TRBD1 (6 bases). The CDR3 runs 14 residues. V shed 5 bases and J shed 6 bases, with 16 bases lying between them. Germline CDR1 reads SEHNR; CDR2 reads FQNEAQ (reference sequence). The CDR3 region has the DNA TGTGCCAGCAGCATAAACCCAGGGGCATCTGAAGCTTTCTTT. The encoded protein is CASSINPGASEAFF.

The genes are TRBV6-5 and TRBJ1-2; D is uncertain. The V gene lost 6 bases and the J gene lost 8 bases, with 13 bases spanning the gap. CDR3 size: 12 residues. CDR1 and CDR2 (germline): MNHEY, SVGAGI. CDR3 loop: CASRETPRGYTF. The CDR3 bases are TGTGCCAGCAGGGAGACCCCTCGAGGCTACACCTTC.

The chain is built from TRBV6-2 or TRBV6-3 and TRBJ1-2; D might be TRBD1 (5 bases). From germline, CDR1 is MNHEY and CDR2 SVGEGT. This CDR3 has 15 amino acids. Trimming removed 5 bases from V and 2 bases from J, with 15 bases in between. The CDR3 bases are TGTGCCAGCAGTGGGAGGGGAGAGGCCAACTATGGCTACACCTTC. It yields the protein CASSGRGEANYGYTF.

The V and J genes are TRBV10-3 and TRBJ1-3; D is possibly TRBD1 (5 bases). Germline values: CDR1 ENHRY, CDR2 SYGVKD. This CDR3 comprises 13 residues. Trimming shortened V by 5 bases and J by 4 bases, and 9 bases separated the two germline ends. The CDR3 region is CAISQGYGNTIYF. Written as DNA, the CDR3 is TGTGCCATCAGTCAGGGTTACGGAAACACCATATATTTT.

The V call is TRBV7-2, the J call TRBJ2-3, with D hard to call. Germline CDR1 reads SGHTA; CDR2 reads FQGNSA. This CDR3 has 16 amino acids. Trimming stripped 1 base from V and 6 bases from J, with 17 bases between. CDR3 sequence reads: CASSLGATPALDTQYF. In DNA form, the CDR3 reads TGTGCCAGCAGCTTAGGGGCAACCCCGGCCCTCGATACGCAGTATTTT.

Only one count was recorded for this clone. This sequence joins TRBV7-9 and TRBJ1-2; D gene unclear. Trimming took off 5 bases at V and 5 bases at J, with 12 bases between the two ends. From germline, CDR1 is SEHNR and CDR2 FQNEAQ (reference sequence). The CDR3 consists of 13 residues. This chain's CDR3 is CASSPQNDYGYTF. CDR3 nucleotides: TGTGCCAGCAGCCCTCAGAATGATTATGGCTACACCTTC.

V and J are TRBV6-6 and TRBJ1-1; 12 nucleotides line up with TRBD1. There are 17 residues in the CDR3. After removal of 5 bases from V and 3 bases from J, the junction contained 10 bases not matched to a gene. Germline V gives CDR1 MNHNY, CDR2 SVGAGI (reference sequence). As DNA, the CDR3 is TGTGCCAGCAGTCCCTACGGGACAGGGGGCTTAGACACTGAAGCTTTCTTT. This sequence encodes CASSPYGTGGLDTEAFF.